This TCR beta chain is from a study of cytomegalovirus exposure and HLA in healthy donors. Germline assignment: CDR1 MNHEY and CDR2 SVGAGI. V lost 4 bases to trimming and J lost 0 bases; unmatched junction nucleotides: 4. The CDR3 contains 15 residues. The PCR ran on 60 Vbeta and 13 Jbeta primers. Method: immunoSEQ multiplex PCR; TCRdb's copy keeps in-frame clones and lacks some. The sample lists 100,000 or so clones; approximately 80% were seen once. This clone was counted once. This sample includes further DNA sequences coding for the same CDR3. The rearrangement uses TRBV6-5 and TRBJ1-2; 8 nucleotides line up with TRBD1. The receptor was derived from a man aged 30-40 years in good health and CMV-seropositive. Sequenced material: PBMCs. This CDR3 reads CASSLQGGANYGYTF. CDR3 bases: TGTGCCAGCAGTTTACAGGGGGGAGCTAACTATGGCTACACCTTC.